This passage covers 17 T cell receptor beta chains from one sample sequenced in a study of CD8+ T cells in alopecia areata. Extraction of RNA preceded its reverse transcription into cDNA, which served as the sequencing template. The repertoire was sequenced with immunoSEQ multiplex PCR; TCRdb's copy has only in-frame clones and lacks some. The data show 130,000 to 150,000 clones, about 47% seen once. Sample: CD4+ T cells sorted from blood, taken at week 0. Source of these receptors: a human donor with alopecia areata.

The chain is built from TRBV5-1 and TRBJ2-5, with D maybe TRBD2 (6 bases). The CDR3 runs 14 residues. Germline CDR1 is SGHRS and CDR2 is YFSETQ. V was shortened by 4 bases and J by 0 bases, with 10 bases between the two germline ends. CDR3 region: CASSRGGDQETQYF. The DNA of the CDR3 is TGCGCCAGCAGCCGGGGAGGCGACCAAGAGACCCAGTACTTC.

The chain is built from TRBV6-6 and TRBJ2-1; a weak D match, TRBD2 (5 bases). Between the trimmed V and J ends, which lost 2 bases and 0 bases, there was a span of 11 bases. CDR3 length equals 16 residues. CDR1 and CDR2 (germline): MNHNY, SVGAGI (reference sequence). CDR3 protein: CASSYPTGSSYNEQFF. Here the CDR3 DNA reads TGTGCCAGCAGTTACCCTACGGGGAGCTCCTACAATGAGCAGTTCTTC.

This chain joins TRBV7-2 and TRBJ2-7; D is perhaps TRBD2 (6 bases). Trimming left V 3 bases short and J 3 bases short, with 9 bases between. The length of the CDR3 is 13 residues. Per germline, CDR1 SGHTA and CDR2 FQGNSA. The CDR3 loop reads CASSFTGVYEQYF. DNA of the CDR3: TGTGCCAGCAGCTTTACGGGGGTCTACGAGCAGTACTTC. Combining the CDR3 with reference TRBV7-2 and TRBJ2-7 gives the whole variable domain GAGVSQSPSNKVTEKGKDVELRCDPISGHTALYWYRQSLGQGLEFLIYFQGNSAPDKSGLPSDRFSAERTGGSVSTLTIQRTQQEDSAVYLCASSFTGVYEQYFGPGTRLTVT.

J is TRBJ1-1 and V is TRBV29-1, with 7 bases fitting TRBD1. The CDR3 spans 13 residues. V shed 7 bases, J shed 1 base, and the junction held 6 bases outside the gene matches. Germline-derived CDR1 and CDR2 are SQVTM and ANQGSEA. CDR3 coding DNA: TGCAGCGGTGCCGGGACAGAGAACACTGAAGCTTTCTTT. Translation: CSGAGTENTEAFF.

This chain connects TRBV25-1 to TRBJ1-2; perhaps TRBD1 as D (6 bases). This CDR3 contains 14 residues. Trimming cost V 2 bases and J 2 bases, with 9 bases left between them. CDR1 and CDR2 from the germline V gene are MGHDK and SYGVNS. CDR3: CASSEVDRNYGYTF. The CDR3 DNA sequence: TGTGCCAGCAGTGAAGTGGACAGAAACTATGGCTACACCTTC.

The chain links TRBV29-1 to TRBJ2-3, with D possibly matching TRBD2 (6 bases). This CDR3 has 14 amino acids. Germline V gene sequence: CDR1 SQVTM, CDR2 ANQGSEA. V lost 7 bases and J 2 bases, leaving 16 bases between the germline ends. Written as DNA, the CDR3 is TGCAGCGCTACTCTTAGCGGAAACACAGATACGCAGTATTTT. Translation gives CSATLSGNTDTQYF.

The chain couples TRBV29-1 to TRBJ1-4; D unclear. Per the germline V gene, CDR1 is SQVTM and CDR2 is ANQGSEA. CDR3 length: 11 amino acids. The germline V and J ends were trimmed by 7 bases and 0 bases, with 3 bases remaining between them. The CDR3 region has the DNA TGCAGCGCCGCAACTAATGAAAAACTGTTTTTT. Its protein is CSAATNEKLFF. Looking up the rest from reference TRBV29-1 and TRBJ1-4 gives the full variable domain: SAVISQKPSRDICQRGTSLTIQCQVDSQVTMMFWYRQQPGQSLTLIATANQGSEATYESGFVIDKFPISRPNLTFSTLTVSNMSPEDSSIYLCSAATNEKLFFGSGTQLSVL.

The chain combines TRBV30 with TRBJ2-4; tentatively, D is TRBD2 (6 bases). V dropped 5 bases and J dropped 0 bases, with 20 bases sitting between them. CDR1 is GTSNPN, CDR2 SVGIG, per germline (reference sequence). The CDR3 contains 17 residues. The CDR3 DNA sequence: TGTGCCTGGTCTATACCCCGCGGGGCCTCAGCCAAAAACATTCAGTACTTC. As protein: CAWSIPRGASAKNIQYF.

The chain combines TRBV6-5 with TRBJ2-3; D not certain. V lost 2 bases and J lost 3, with 9 bases in between. The CDR3 spans 14 residues. Germline V gives CDR1 MNHEY, CDR2 SVGAGI. CDR3: CASSYEAGTDTQYF. CDR3 bases: TGTGCCAGCAGTTACGAGGCTGGAACAGATACGCAGTATTTT.

This clone was observed a single time. The sample contains more than one DNA sequence encoding this CDR3. In DNA, the CDR3 is TGCAGCGTTGTGAGCGGGTTTTCCTACAATGAGCAGTTCTTC. It translates to CSVVSGFSYNEQFF. J is TRBJ2-1 and V is TRBV29-1, with D possibly matching TRBD2 (6 bases). V was shortened by 4 bases and J by 1 base, with 11 bases between the two germline ends. Looked up from germline, CDR1 is SQVTM and CDR2 is ANQGSEA. This CDR3 comprises 14 residues.

The sample holds a few counts of this clone. The gene calls are TRBV19 and TRBJ1-5; D unresolved. Trimming took off 5 bases at V and 3 bases at J, with 14 bases between the two ends. CDR3 size: 15 residues. Germline CDR1 is LNHDA and CDR2 is SQIVND (reference sequence). CDR3 bases: TGTGCCAGTAGTTCGGCCCGGGATTACAATCAGCCCCAGCATTTT. It specifies CASSSARDYNQPQHF.

J is TRBJ1-2 and V is TRBV30; D remains unclear. The CDR3 contains 12 residues. V lost 0 bases and J 5 bases, leaving 7 bases between the germline ends. The germline V gene has CDR1 GTSNPN and CDR2 SVGIG (reference sequence). In nucleotides, the CDR3 is TGTGCCTGGAGTGTTGCTGGGTATGGCTACACCTTC. It encodes CAWSVAGYGYTF.

This clone was recorded a few times. The chain joins TRBV29-1 to TRBJ1-1; D not resolved. The CDR3 sequence is 10 residues long. The V gene lost 4 bases and the J gene lost 3 bases, with 3 bases spanning the gap. Germline V lookup: CDR1 SQVTM, CDR2 ANQGSEA. CDR3 amino acids: CSVGHTEAFF. The CDR3 DNA reads TGCAGCGTTGGGCACACTGAAGCTTTCTTT. The entire variable domain, with the rest obtained from reference TRBV29-1 and TRBJ1-1, is as follows: SAVISQKPSRDICQRGTSLTIQCQVDSQVTMMFWYRQQPGQSLTLIATANQGSEATYESGFVIDKFPISRPNLTFSTLTVSNMSPEDSSIYLCSVGHTEAFFGQGTRLTVV.

The rearrangement joins TRBV10-3 to TRBJ2-3, with a weak D call TRBD2 (6 bases). The CDR3 loop spans 12 amino acids. The germline gives CDR1 ENHRY, CDR2 SYGVKD. V was cut by 0 bases and J by 8 bases, with 6 bases left in between. The DNA for the CDR3 is TGTGCCATCAGTGAGTCGGGGGGTACGCAGTATTTT. It codes for CAISESGGTQYF.

The sample holds a few counts of this clone. The genes are TRBV30 and TRBJ2-6; D remains ambiguous. Deletions cut 0 bases from V and 1 base from J, with 4 bases between. Germline-derived CDR1 and CDR2 are GTSNPN and SVGIG (reference sequence). The CDR3 is made up of 14 amino acids. CDR3 sequence: CAWSVGSGANVLTF. The CDR3 coding sequence is TGTGCCTGGAGTGTAGGTTCTGGGGCCAACGTCCTGACTTTC. Combining the CDR3 with reference TRBV30 and TRBJ2-6 gives the whole variable domain SQTIHQWPATLVQPVGSPLSLECTVEGTSNPNLYWYRQAAGRGLQLLFYSVGIGQISSEVPQNLSASRPQDRQFILSSKKLLLSDSGFYLCAWSVGSGANVLTFGAGSRLTVL.

The sample holds a few counts of this clone. The chain is built from TRBV6-5 and TRBJ1-2, with 8 bases identical to TRBD1. This CDR3 spans 14 amino acids. The J segment lost 3 bases and the V segment lost 4 bases, leaving 4 bases of the junction unmatched. CDR1 is MNHEY and CDR2 is SVGAGI in the germline V gene. CDR3 residues: CASSLTGADYGYTF. The CDR3 DNA sequence: TGTGCCAGCAGTTTGACAGGGGCGGACTATGGCTACACCTTC.

V is TRBV30 and J is TRBJ2-2; D uncertain. The CDR3 runs to 13 residues. CDR1 is GTSNPN and CDR2 is SVGIG in the germline V gene (reference sequence). V lost 0 bases, J lost 7 bases, and 9 bases lay in between. CDR3 in DNA: TGTGCCTGGAGTGTACAAGTTGGCGGGGAGCTGTTTTTT. Its protein product is CAWSVQVGGELFF.